A selection of T cell receptor beta chains follows, all from one sample in a study of T cell repertoires in cytomegalovirus infection. TCRdb ran MiXCR on the reads and lists one entry per CDR3 protein. The table lists 150,000 to 200,000 distinct CDR3 sequences, 25% to 30% of them singletons. Input material: PBMCs. The receptors were gathered from a human donor in good health (CMV status not recorded). Some clones in this sample may be carry-over from other donors' samples. Both conserved end residues are part of each CDR3. Fields, in order: V gene, D gene, clone size, J gene, CDR3 DNA, CDR3 protein. D genes are given only for firm matches. The size field is filled for only some rows; it gives once, few, many or a size class.

V: TRBV4-1
D: TRBD1
size: .
J: TRBJ1-2
DNA: TGCGCCAGCAGCCCAGGACAGGGGGCGGAAGGCTACACCTTC
CDR3: CASSPGQGAEGYTF

V: TRBV2
D: .
size: once
J: TRBJ2-1
DNA: TGTGCCAGCAGTTACACCAGCTACAATGAGCAGTTCTTC
CDR3: CASSYTSYNEQFF

V: TRBV12-3/TRBV12-4
D: .
size: .
J: TRBJ2-7
DNA: TGTGCCAGCAGAGTCTCAAGGGGGGGTTCCTACGAGCAGTACTTC
CDR3: CASRVSRGGSYEQYF

V: TRBV7-8
D: TRBD2
size: few
J: TRBJ2-2
DNA: TGTGCCAGCAGCCCCCTCTTAGCGGGGGGGCCTATGGACACCGGGGAGCTGTTTTTT
CDR3: CASSPLLAGGPMDTGELFF

V: TRBV19
D: TRBD1
size: .
J: TRBJ2-7
DNA: TGTGCCAGTAGCTCCGGGACAGGGCTCGAGCAGTACTTC
CDR3: CASSSGTGLEQYF

V: TRBV11-2
D: .
size: few
J: TRBJ1-1
DNA: TGTGCCAGCAGCTGGACCGATTCAACCACTGAAGCTTTCTTT
CDR3: CASSWTDSTTEAFF

V: TRBV3-1
D: .
size: few
J: TRBJ1-1
DNA: TGTGCCAGCAGCCAAGGATGGCAGGGTGAAGCTTTCTTT
CDR3: CASSQGWQGEAFF

V: TRBV11-2
D: .
size: many
J: TRBJ2-2
DNA: TGTGCCAGCAGCTTTATTGTAGGCAACCTTAACACCGGGGAGCTGTTTTTT
CDR3: CASSFIVGNLNTGELFF

V: TRBV20-1
D: .
size: .
J: TRBJ1-1
DNA: TGCAGTGCTGCCAGGGAAGCTTTCTTT
CDR3: CSAAREAFF

V: TRBV7-8
D: TRBD2
size: many
J: TRBJ2-1
DNA: TGTGCCAGCATCCGAGGCGGGGGGGCTCGAAATGAGCAGTTCTTC
CDR3: CASIRGGGARNEQFF

V: TRBV5-5
D: TRBD1
size: .
J: TRBJ1-1
DNA: TGTGCCAGCAGATTCCTCGGGACAGGGATTGAAGCTTTCTTT
CDR3: CASRFLGTGIEAFF

V: TRBV20-1
D: .
size: .
J: TRBJ2-6
DNA: TGCAGTGCTAAAAAATTAACAGGGCTGAGGGCCAACGTCCTGACTTTC
CDR3: CSAKKLTGLRANVLTF

V: TRBV7-3
D: .
size: .
J: TRBJ1-2
DNA: TGTGCCAGCAGCGTGGACTTTAACGTAGGCTACACCTTC
CDR3: CASSVDFNVGYTF

V: TRBV6-1
D: TRBD1
size: .
J: TRBJ2-7
DNA: TGTGCCAGCAGTCCCACGGGACAGACCTACGAGCAGTACTTC
CDR3: CASSPTGQTYEQYF

V: TRBV7-2
D: .
size: few
J: TRBJ1-2
DNA: TGTGCCAGCAGCTTGGTAATCTCCTATGGCTACACCTTC
CDR3: CASSLVISYGYTF

V: TRBV12-5
D: TRBD1
size: few
J: TRBJ2-1
DNA: TGTGCTAGTGGCCCCCGGGACAGCCACTACAATGAGCAGTTCTTC
CDR3: CASGPRDSHYNEQFF

V: TRBV5-1
D: .
size: few
J: TRBJ2-1
DNA: TGCGCCAGCAAAAACTGGGGTTTGGGTGATGAGCAGTTCTTC
CDR3: CASKNWGLGDEQFF

V: TRBV20-1
D: TRBD1
size: once
J: TRBJ1-5
DNA: TGCAGTGCTAGACCGCCCGGGACAGGGAATCAGCCCCAGCATTTT
CDR3: CSARPPGTGNQPQHF

V: TRBV29-1
D: .
size: .
J: TRBJ1-1
DNA: TGCAGCGTTGAAGCGGGGTTGAACACTGAAGCTTTCTTT
CDR3: CSVEAGLNTEAFF

V: TRBV6-6
D: .
size: few
J: TRBJ1-1
DNA: TGTGCCAGCAGTTACCGACAGGAGAACACTGAAGCTTTCTTT
CDR3: CASSYRQENTEAFF

V: TRBV7-8
D: TRBD1
size: many
J: TRBJ1-4
DNA: TGTGCCAGCAGGGGACAGGGAGGTGAAAAACTGTTTTTT
CDR3: CASRGQGGEKLFF

V: TRBV11-2
D: TRBD1
size: many
J: TRBJ2-7
DNA: TGTGCCAGCAGCTTGAACGGACAGGATGGGGACGAGCAGTACTTC
CDR3: CASSLNGQDGDEQYF

V: TRBV2
D: .
size: few
J: TRBJ1-3
DNA: TGTGCCAGCAGTGAAGCGAGGGGAAACACCATATATTTT
CDR3: CASSEARGNTIYF

V: TRBV7-2
D: TRBD1
size: many
J: TRBJ1-2
DNA: TGTGCCAGCAGCTTAGCGCGGAGGACAGGGGACGGCTACACCTTC
CDR3: CASSLARRTGDGYTF

V: TRBV25-1
D: .
size: few
J: TRBJ1-1
DNA: TGTGCCAGCAGTGAGACCCGGGACACCCCGAACACTGAAGCTTTCTTT
CDR3: CASSETRDTPNTEAFF

V: TRBV7-6
D: .
size: .
J: TRBJ1-1
DNA: TGTGCCAGCAGCTTAGATGGGGCACCCAGGGACCGCACTGAAGCTTTCTTT
CDR3: CASSLDGAPRDRTEAFF

V: TRBV11-2
D: .
size: .
J: TRBJ2-1
DNA: TGTGCCAGCAGCTACGGGACACCCGGGGGTAATGAGCAGTTCTTC
CDR3: CASSYGTPGGNEQFF

V: TRBV4-1
D: .
size: .
J: TRBJ1-5
DNA: TGCGCCAGCAGCCAAACCTCGGAAGTAAAACTCAATCAGCCCCAGCATTTT
CDR3: CASSQTSEVKLNQPQHF

V: TRBV7-3
D: .
size: .
J: TRBJ1-1
DNA: TGTGCCAGCAGCCCCGATTTGGGATATGAAGCTTTCTTT
CDR3: CASSPDLGYEAFF

V: TRBV7-2
D: TRBD1
size: .
J: TRBJ2-4
DNA: TGTGCCAGCAGCTCCCCCAGGACAGGGAGGAACATTCAGCACTTC
CDR3: CASSSPRTGRNIQHF

V: TRBV5-4
D: TRBD1
size: .
J: TRBJ2-7
DNA: TGTGCCAGCAGCTTGTTGGGGACAGGGGACTACGAGCAGTACTTC
CDR3: CASSLLGTGDYEQYF

V: TRBV7-2
D: .
size: many
J: TRBJ1-3
DNA: TGTGCCAGCAGCCTGGTGGACAGCCCGAGCTCTGGAAACACCATATATTTT
CDR3: CASSLVDSPSSGNTIYF

V: TRBV20-1
D: .
size: .
J: TRBJ1-3
DNA: TGCAGTGCTAGAGATCCGTCAGACTCTGGAAACACCATATATTTT
CDR3: CSARDPSDSGNTIYF

V: TRBV7-8
D: TRBD2
size: .
J: TRBJ2-3
DNA: TGTGCCAGCAGCTTAAGTAGCGGGGGGGCCGACCCAGATACGCAGTATTTT
CDR3: CASSLSSGGADPDTQYF

V: TRBV25-1
D: .
size: .
J: TRBJ2-5
DNA: TGTGCCAGCAAGGGGGTTGGGGAGACCCAGTACTTC
CDR3: CASKGVGETQYF

V: TRBV15
D: .
size: .
J: TRBJ1-5
DNA: TGTGCCACCAGCAAGGGACTTAGCAATCAGCCCCAGCATTTT
CDR3: CATSKGLSNQPQHF

V: TRBV7-9
D: .
size: .
J: TRBJ2-6
DNA: TGTGCCAGCAGCTTAATCGGGGGGCTAACTGGGGCCAACGTCCTGACTTTC
CDR3: CASSLIGGLTGANVLTF

V: TRBV13
D: .
size: .
J: TRBJ1-1
DNA: TGTGCCAGCAGCTTCGTCCGGGGAACTGAAGCTTTCTTT
CDR3: CASSFVRGTEAFF

V: TRBV10-3
D: .
size: few
J: TRBJ2-7
DNA: TGTGCCATCAGTGAGGGGACCTACGAGCAGTACTTC
CDR3: CAISEGTYEQYF

V: TRBV19
D: .
size: .
J: TRBJ1-2
DNA: TGTGCCAGTAGTCTCAACAGGGTAGGCGGCTACACCTTC
CDR3: CASSLNRVGGYTF

V: TRBV29-1
D: TRBD1
size: few
J: TRBJ1-1
DNA: TGCAGCGTTCTTACAGGGGGTTTCGGTGAAGCTTTCTTT
CDR3: CSVLTGGFGEAFF

V: TRBV6-2/TRBV6-3
D: .
size: .
J: TRBJ1-6
DNA: TGTGCCAGCAGTTACGAGGCAACGAGCTCCTATAATTCACCCCTCCACTTT
CDR3: CASSYEATSSYNSPLHF

V: TRBV7-8
D: .
size: large
J: TRBJ2-6
DNA: TGTGCCAGCAGCCCTAGTGGCAGGATAATCTCTGGGGCCAACGTCCTGACTTTC
CDR3: CASSPSGRIISGANVLTF

V: TRBV11-2
D: .
size: .
J: TRBJ1-2
DNA: TGTGCCAGCAGCTTAGCACGCGATACGAATGGCTACACCTTC
CDR3: CASSLARDTNGYTF

V: TRBV7-2
D: TRBD2
size: many
J: TRBJ2-5
DNA: TGTGCCAGCAGCCGGGGACTAGCGGTACAAGAGACCCAGTACTTC
CDR3: CASSRGLAVQETQYF

V: TRBV7-2
D: .
size: few
J: TRBJ1-2
DNA: TGTGCCAGCAGCTTAGGAGGCACAGCCTCGGGCTACACCTTC
CDR3: CASSLGGTASGYTF

V: TRBV29-1
D: .
size: .
J: TRBJ2-7
DNA: TGCAGCGTTGAGGGGGACGGTTCCTACGAGCAGTACTTC
CDR3: CSVEGDGSYEQYF